The 2 T cell receptor beta chains below all came from one sample that was sequenced in a study of lymphopenia after photon versus proton radiotherapy. Here immunoSEQ multiplex PCR was the method, and the copy in TCRdb shows in-frame clones only, minus some. The table records 23,000 or so clones, about nine tenths of them present only once. Sequencing used peripheral blood, obtained from a patient treated with photon-based radiotherapy. These receptors all stem from a man aged 45-65 years with gastric cancer.

This clone was detected only a few times. The V call is TRBV6-4, the J call TRBJ2-2; D gene ambiguous. The CDR3 length is 13 residues. Per germline, CDR1 MRHNA and CDR2 SNTAGT. Trimming stripped 2 bases from V and 6 bases from J, with 7 bases between. The CDR3 nucleotides read TGTGCCAGCAGTGACGAGTTTCCCGGGGAGCTGTTTTTT. It translates to CASSDEFPGELFF.

The rearrangement uses TRBV5-1 and TRBJ2-7; tentatively, D is TRBD1 (7 bases). Germline loops: CDR1 SGHRS, CDR2 YFSETQ. This CDR3 region has 15 residues. The DNA of the CDR3 is TGCGCACACCCGGTGACAGGGACTTTTACCTACGAGCAGTACGTC. Translation gives CAHPVTGTFTYEQYV.